Included here is one TCR beta chain sequence, with context. This specimen belongs to a study of control samples from healthy donors and cancer patients. This CDR3 contains 14 residues. Trimming shortened V by 0 bases and J by 4 bases, and 6 bases separated the two germline ends. Germline V CDR1 and CDR2: LGHNA, YNFKEQ. Produced via immunoSEQ multiplex PCR; TCRdb's table is partial and in-frame only. The sample records tens of thousands of clones, approximately 84% being singletons. Material: blood. The receptor was derived from a man in his fifties or sixties in good health. The chain is built from TRBV4-2 and TRBJ2-2; D is unclear. CDR3: CASSQEDVTGELFF. DNA of the CDR3: TGTGCCAGCAGCCAAGAAGACGTCACCGGGGAGCTGTTTTTT.